This T cell receptor (beta chain) was identified during a study of shared clonotypes between healthy human individuals. General study points: Larger richness was generally estimated for naive than memory subsets. Incomplete sequencing of sorted subsets was indicated by rarefaction despite large depth.

Clones were sequenced by immunoSEQ multiplex PCR, and TCRdb holds only the in-frame ones, with some missing. In the table there are about 640,000 clones, around 72% of which are singletons. Nashville, Tennessee was home to all donors, each a Caucasian adult. This clone occurred many times. As yet, its antigen is unknown. The CDR3 totals 16 residues. V was pared by 3 bases and J by 5 bases, with 10 bases of the junction left unmatched. Germline V gene sequence: CDR1 GTSNPN, CDR2 SVGIG (reference sequence). The TCR was taken from a woman aged 25 to 39 in good health. The chain has TRBV30 and TRBJ2-3; 11 bases align to TRBD2. The sample was memory CD4+ T cells sorted from blood. Subset indicated: CD45RA-negative fraction. The DNA for the CDR3 is TGTGCCTGGAGATTTCGACTAGCGGGAAAGATAGATACGCAGTATTTT. This gives the protein CAWRFRLAGKIDTQYF. The full variable domain, with the rest looked up from reference TRBV30 and TRBJ2-3, is SQTIHQWPATLVQPVGSPLSLECTVEGTSNPNLYWYRQAAGRGLQLLFYSVGIGQISSEVPQNLSASRPQDRQFILSSKKLLLSDSGFYLCAWRFRLAGKIDTQYFGPGTRLTVL.